This TCR beta chain was identified in a study of T cell responses to AZD1222 COVID-19 vaccine. Study-wide results and limits: Possibly, clonal diversity was underestimated; donors were largely white British and included more females. There were vaccine-associated CD4 TCRs across spike, dominant at 160-218 and 743-854. No repertoire was sampled before or during the peak T cell response, only after it.

TCRdb keeps only in-frame clones here, not all; method: immunoSEQ multiplex PCR. The sample lists about 200,000 clones; 85% to 95% were seen once. Germline V gives CDR1 MGHRA, CDR2 YSYEKL. This CDR3 region has 15 residues. V lost 4 bases to trimming and J lost 3 bases, with 13 bases between them. Worth noting for this clone: Antigen: not known.

The V gene is TRBV4-1, the J gene TRBJ1-5, with D tentatively TRBD1 (5 bases). This clonotype originated in an adult who received the MenACWY meningococcal vaccine as a control. Sequenced here: peripheral blood, sampled 28 days after the second dose of the MenACWY control vaccine. CDR3 DNA sequence: TGCGCCAGCAGCCGGGACCTGGTAAACAATCAGCCCCAGCATTTT. This gives the protein CASSRDLVNNQPQHF.